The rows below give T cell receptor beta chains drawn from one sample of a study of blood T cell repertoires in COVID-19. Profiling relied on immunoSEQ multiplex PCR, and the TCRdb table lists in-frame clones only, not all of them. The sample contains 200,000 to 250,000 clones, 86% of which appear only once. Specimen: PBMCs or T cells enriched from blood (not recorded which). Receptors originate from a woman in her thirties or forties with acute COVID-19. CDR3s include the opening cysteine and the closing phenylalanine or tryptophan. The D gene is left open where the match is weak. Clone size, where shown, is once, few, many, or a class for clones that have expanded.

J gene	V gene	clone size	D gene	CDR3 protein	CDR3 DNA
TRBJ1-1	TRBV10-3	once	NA	CATGRGGMNTEAFF	TGTGCCACCGGGAGGGGTGGGATGAACACTGAAGCTTTCTTT
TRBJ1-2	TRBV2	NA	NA	CASSEFPGNYGYTF	TGTGCCAGCAGTGAATTCCCTGGCAACTATGGCTACACCTTC
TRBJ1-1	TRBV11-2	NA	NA	CASRRSVVDTEAFF	TGTGCCAGCAGGCGGTCGGTGGTTGATACTGAAGCTTTCTTT
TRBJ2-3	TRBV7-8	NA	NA	CASSLDVRTQYF	TGTGCCAGCAGCTTAGACGTGCGTACGCAGTATTTT
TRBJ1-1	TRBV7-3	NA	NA	CASSLTRAGEAFF	TGTGCCAGCAGCTTAACCCGGGCGGGAGAAGCTTTCTTT
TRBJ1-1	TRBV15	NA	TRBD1	CATSRKTGGGTEAFF	TGTGCCACCAGCAGAAAAACAGGGGGCGGGACTGAAGCTTTCTTT
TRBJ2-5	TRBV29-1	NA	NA	CSVDIQETQYF	TGCAGCGTGGACATCCAAGAGACCCAGTACTTC
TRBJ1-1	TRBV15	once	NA	CATSRPSGTTEAFF	TGTGCCACCAGCAGACCGTCCGGGACAACTGAAGCTTTCTTT
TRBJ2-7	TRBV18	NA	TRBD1	CASSPRQGAPNEQYF	TGTGCCAGCTCACCAAGACAGGGGGCGCCGAACGAGCAGTACTTC
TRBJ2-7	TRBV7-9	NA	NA	CASSFPGGGDEQYF	TGTGCCAGCAGCTTTCCGGGGGGCGGCGACGAGCAGTACTTC
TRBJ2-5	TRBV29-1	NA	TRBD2	CSVNTGGGQETQYF	TGCAGCGTTAACACCGGGGGGGGGCAAGAGACCCAGTACTTC
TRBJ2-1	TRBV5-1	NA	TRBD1	CASIRGRGYNEQFF	TGCGCCAGCATAAGGGGGCGCGGGTACAATGAGCAGTTCTTC
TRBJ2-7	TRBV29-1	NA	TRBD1	CSVDRAGEQYF	TGCAGCGTAGACAGGGCGGGTGAGCAGTACTTC
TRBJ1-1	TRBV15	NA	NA	CATSRVRGSGTEAFF	TGTGCCACCAGCAGAGTGCGGGGCTCGGGCACTGAAGCTTTCTTT
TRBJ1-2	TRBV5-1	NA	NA	CASSWEGRASGYTF	TGCGCCAGCAGCTGGGAGGGCAGGGCGTCTGGCTACACCTTC
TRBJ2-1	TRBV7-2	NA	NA	CASSLGVGDNEQFF	TGTGCCAGCAGCTTAGGGGTCGGAGACAATGAGCAGTTCTTC
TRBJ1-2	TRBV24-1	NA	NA	CATSDFGQPYGYTF	TGTGCCACCAGTGATTTCGGACAGCCCTATGGCTACACCTTC
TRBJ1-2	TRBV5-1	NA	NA	CASSSRIAGAGGYTF	TGCGCCAGCAGCTCGCGGATAGCGGGGGCAGGGGGCTACACCTTC
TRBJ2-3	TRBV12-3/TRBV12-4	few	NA	CASTRVSDTQYF	TGTGCCAGCACCCGGGTCTCAGATACGCAGTATTTT
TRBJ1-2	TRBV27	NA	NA	CASSLTGNYGYTF	TGTGCCAGCAGTTTAACAGGGAACTATGGCTACACCTTC
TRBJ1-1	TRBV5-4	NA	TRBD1	CASRNFRDRTEAFF	TGTGCCAGCAGGAACTTTAGGGACAGGACTGAAGCTTTCTTT
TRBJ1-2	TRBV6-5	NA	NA	CASGELGRADYGYTF	TGTGCCAGCGGGGAATTGGGGCGCGCGGACTATGGCTACACCTTC
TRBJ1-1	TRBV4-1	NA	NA	CASRRQGSKNTEAFF	TGCGCCAGCAGACGTCAGGGGAGCAAGAACACTGAAGCTTTCTTT
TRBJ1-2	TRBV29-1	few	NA	CSVSPGDTNYGYTF	TGCAGCGTTTCTCCAGGGGATACTAACTATGGCTACACCTTC
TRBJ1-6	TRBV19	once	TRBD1	CASMDRGRYSPLHF	TGTGCCAGTATGGACAGGGGCCGTTACTCACCCCTCCACTTT
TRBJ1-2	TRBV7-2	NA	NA	CASSLNRDGGYTF	TGTGCCAGCAGCTTAAACAGGGATGGGGGCTACACCTTC
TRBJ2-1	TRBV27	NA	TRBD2	CASGTSGSNEQFF	TGTGCCAGCGGGACTAGCGGTTCCAATGAGCAGTTCTTC
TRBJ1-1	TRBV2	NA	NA	CASSEDVSGAIGGAFF	TGTGCCAGCAGTGAAGATGTTTCCGGAGCCATCGGGGGAGCTTTCTTT
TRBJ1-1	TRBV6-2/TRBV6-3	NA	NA	CASSYSISGTEAFF	TGTGCCAGCAGTTACTCGATCTCCGGTACTGAAGCTTTCTTT
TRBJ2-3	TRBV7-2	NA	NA	CASSPKAGLTDTQYF	TGTGCCAGCAGCCCGAAGGCAGGCCTCACAGATACGCAGTATTTT
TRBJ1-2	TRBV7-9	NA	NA	CASSLGQKDGYTF	TGTGCCAGCAGCCTTGGACAAAAGGATGGCTACACCTTC
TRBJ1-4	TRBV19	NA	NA	CASSTRGLWEGMDEKLFF	TGTGCCAGTAGCACCCGAGGGCTATGGGAGGGAATGGATGAAAAACTGTTTTTT
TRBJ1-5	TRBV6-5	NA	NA	CASSPRGQFDQPQHF	TGTGCCAGCAGCCCAAGAGGTCAGTTTGATCAGCCCCAGCATTTT
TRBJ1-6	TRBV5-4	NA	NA	CASSLTALNSPLHF	TGTGCCAGCAGCTTGACTGCTCTTAATTCACCCCTCCACTTT
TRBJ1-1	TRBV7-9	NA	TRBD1	CASSPRTGVPSMNTEAFF	TGTGCCAGCAGCCCACGGACAGGGGTCCCCTCCATGAACACTGAAGCTTTCTTT
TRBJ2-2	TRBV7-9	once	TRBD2	CASSSPRRLAGANTGELFF	TGTGCCAGCAGCTCGCCACGCCGACTAGCGGGGGCCAACACCGGGGAGCTGTTTTTT
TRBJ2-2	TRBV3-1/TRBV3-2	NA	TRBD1	CASSTGTDNTGELFF	TGTGCCAGCAGCACCGGGACAGATAACACCGGGGAGCTGTTTTTT
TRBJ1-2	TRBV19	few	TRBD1	CASSITGGLMNGYTF	TGTGCCAGTAGTATAACAGGGGGCTTGATGAATGGCTACACCTTC
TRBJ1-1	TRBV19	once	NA	CASSQGAEAFF	TGTGCCAGTAGTCAAGGGGCAGAAGCTTTCTTT
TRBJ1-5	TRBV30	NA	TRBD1	CAWSVRVGGAGQPQHF	TGTGCCTGGAGTGTACGGGTAGGGGGCGCGGGGCAGCCCCAGCATTTT
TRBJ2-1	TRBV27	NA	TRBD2	CASASQPGGGYNEQFF	TGTGCCAGCGCCTCCCAGCCGGGGGGTGGCTACAATGAGCAGTTCTTC
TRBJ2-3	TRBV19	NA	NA	CASSIAGSTDTQYF	TGTGCCAGTAGTATCGCGGGGAGCACAGATACGCAGTATTTT